Listed below are T cell receptor beta chains from one sample, sequenced in a study of response to subunit inactivated influenza vaccine. TCRdb ran MiXCR on the RT-PCR reads and lists one entry per CDR3 protein. Of 530,000 or so distinct CDR3 sequences in the sample, approximately 15% were seen once. The sample here was PBMCs from blood, taken 11 to 12 days after vaccination. These receptors were taken from a man aged 50 to 59 who received an inactivated influenza vaccine. The CDR3 runs from the conserved cysteine through the conserved F or W. The D gene is left open where the match is weak. Only some rows state a clone size, as once, few, many or a class for expanded clones.

J: TRBJ2-2
V: TRBV25-1
size: .
D: TRBD1
CDR3: CASEDRGPGELFF
DNA: TGTGCCAGCGAAGACAGGGGGCCCGGGGAGCTGTTTTTT

J: TRBJ2-1
V: TRBV12-3/TRBV12-4
size: few
D: TRBD2
CDR3: CASSFSGGANEQFF
DNA: TGTGCCAGCAGTTTTAGCGGGGGGGCTAATGAGCAGTTCTTC

J: TRBJ1-4
V: TRBV2
size: .
D: TRBD1
CDR3: CASSAWTGNEKLFF
DNA: TGTGCCAGCAGTGCATGGACAGGGAACGAAAAACTGTTTTTT

J: TRBJ2-5
V: TRBV24-1
size: many
D: TRBD1
CDR3: CATSEGQQETQYF
DNA: TGTGCCACCAGCGAGGGACAGCAAGAGACCCAGTACTTC

J: TRBJ2-1
V: TRBV9
size: many
D: .
CDR3: CASSVGVAVSYNEQFF
DNA: TGTGCCAGCAGCGTAGGGGTAGCAGTCTCCTACAATGAGCAGTTCTTC

J: TRBJ2-2
V: TRBV4-3
size: few
D: .
CDR3: CASSQEIGRAFNTGELFF
DNA: TGCGCCAGCAGCCAAGAAATAGGCAGGGCCTTCAACACCGGGGAGCTGTTTTTT

J: TRBJ2-3
V: TRBV2
size: few
D: .
CDR3: CASTAGDTDTQYF
DNA: TGTGCCAGCACGGCAGGGGACACAGATACGCAGTATTTT

J: TRBJ2-4
V: TRBV7-2
size: many
D: .
CDR3: CASSLALQLAKNIQYF
DNA: TGTGCCAGCAGCTTAGCGCTCCAACTAGCCAAAAACATTCAGTACTTC

J: TRBJ2-2
V: TRBV6-1
size: few
D: TRBD2
CDR3: CASSEAASGDRANTGELFF
DNA: TGTGCCAGCAGTGAAGCGGCTAGCGGGGACCGGGCGAACACCGGGGAGCTGTTTTTT

J: TRBJ2-7
V: TRBV10-2
size: .
D: .
CDR3: CASSRFRRDAAYEQYF
DNA: TGCGCCAGCAGTCGTTTCCGGAGGGACGCCGCCTACGAGCAGTACTTC

J: TRBJ2-7
V: TRBV19
size: .
D: .
CDR3: CASSTQGWGEQYF
DNA: TGTGCCAGTAGTACACAGGGTTGGGGCGAGCAGTACTTC

J: TRBJ2-3
V: TRBV14
size: .
D: .
CDR3: CASSQAPFLYTQYF
DNA: TGTGCCAGCAGCCAAGCCCCCTTCTTATATACGCAGTATTTT

J: TRBJ2-7
V: TRBV6-5
size: .
D: .
CDR3: CASRYSIGHKTYEQYF
DNA: TGTGCCAGCAGATACTCGATAGGACACAAAACCTACGAGCAGTACTTC

J: TRBJ1-1
V: TRBV20-1
size: many
D: .
CDR3: CSASRGHTEAFF
DNA: TGCAGTGCTAGCAGGGGACACACTGAAGCTTTCTTT

J: TRBJ2-2
V: TRBV28
size: few
D: .
CDR3: CASSPRGWVTGELFF
DNA: TGTGCCAGCAGTCCCCGCGGTTGGGTGACCGGGGAGCTGTTTTTT

J: TRBJ2-3
V: TRBV5-1
size: .
D: TRBD2
CDR3: CASSLGLAGGGTDTQYF
DNA: TGCGCCAGCAGCTTGGGACTAGCGGGGGGCGGCACAGATACGCAGTATTTT

J: TRBJ2-7
V: TRBV7-9
size: .
D: .
CDR3: CASSYDWGLATSYEQYF
DNA: TGTGCCAGCAGCTACGACTGGGGGCTAGCGACTTCCTACGAGCAGTACTTC

J: TRBJ2-2
V: TRBV5-5
size: few
D: TRBD1
CDR3: CASSLAAGGFVGELFF
DNA: TGTGCCAGCAGCTTGGCCGCAGGGGGCTTTGTCGGGGAGCTGTTTTTT

J: TRBJ2-1
V: TRBV7-2
size: .
D: TRBD2
CDR3: CASSPSSGRRNEQFF
DNA: TGTGCCAGCAGCCCCTCTAGCGGGAGGCGTAATGAGCAGTTCTTC

J: TRBJ2-1
V: TRBV6-1
size: .
D: TRBD2
CDR3: CASNKASGRPSEQFF
DNA: TGTGCCAGCAATAAGGCTAGCGGGAGGCCGAGTGAGCAGTTCTTC

J: TRBJ1-2
V: TRBV4-2
size: .
D: .
CDR3: CASSQDRTPTYGYTF
DNA: TGTGCCAGCAGCCAAGACAGGACACCTACTTATGGCTACACCTTC

J: TRBJ2-1
V: TRBV7-9
size: few
D: .
CDR3: CASSLDVLSEQFF
DNA: TGTGCCAGCAGCTTGGACGTATTGAGCGAGCAGTTCTTC

J: TRBJ2-1
V: TRBV7-2
size: .
D: .
CDR3: CASSLAASASYNEQFF
DNA: TGTGCCAGCAGCTTAGCGGCTAGCGCCTCCTACAATGAGCAGTTCTTC

J: TRBJ2-1
V: TRBV28
size: .
D: .
CDR3: CASSLGALHNEQFF
DNA: TGTGCCAGCAGTTTAGGGGCTCTCCACAATGAGCAGTTCTTC

J: TRBJ2-5
V: TRBV20-1
size: few
D: TRBD1
CDR3: CSANRQGGETQYF
DNA: TGCAGTGCTAACCGACAGGGGGGAGAGACCCAGTACTTC

J: TRBJ2-5
V: TRBV20-1
size: many
D: .
CDR3: CSARELDHPETQYF
DNA: TGCAGTGCTAGAGAGCTGGACCACCCAGAGACCCAGTACTTC

J: TRBJ2-1
V: TRBV4-1
size: .
D: .
CDR3: CASSQDRDIPVYNEQFF
DNA: TGCGCCAGCAGCCAAGATCGGGACATTCCCGTCTACAATGAGCAGTTCTTC

J: TRBJ2-7
V: TRBV2
size: .
D: TRBD1
CDR3: CASSERGSTGGYEQYF
DNA: TGTGCCAGCAGTGAACGGGGCTCGACAGGGGGCTACGAGCAGTACTTC

J: TRBJ2-7
V: TRBV20-1
size: many
D: TRBD2
CDR3: CSARALAGGAYEQYF
DNA: TGCAGTGCTAGAGCTTTAGCGGGAGGTGCTTACGAGCAGTACTTC

J: TRBJ2-7
V: TRBV15
size: many
D: TRBD1
CDR3: CATSQTGQTYEQYF
DNA: TGTGCCACCAGCCAAACGGGACAGACCTACGAGCAGTACTTC

J: TRBJ2-6
V: TRBV6-2/TRBV6-3
size: .
D: .
CDR3: CASSSYGVSGANVLTF
DNA: TGTGCCAGCAGTTCATACGGGGTCTCTGGGGCCAACGTCCTGACTTTC

J: TRBJ2-7
V: TRBV10-3
size: few
D: TRBD2
CDR3: CAIGLAGLMGEQYF
DNA: TGTGCCATAGGACTAGCGGGATTGATGGGCGAGCAGTACTTC

J: TRBJ1-5
V: TRBV27
size: .
D: .
CDR3: CASSLSQTGSNQPQHF
DNA: TGTGCCAGCAGTTTATCCCAGACAGGTAGCAATCAGCCCCAGCATTTT

J: TRBJ1-5
V: TRBV28
size: few
D: TRBD1
CDR3: CASSFAPGTGENQPQHF
DNA: TGTGCCAGCAGTTTTGCCCCCGGGACAGGGGAGAATCAGCCCCAGCATTTT

J: TRBJ2-7
V: TRBV28
size: many
D: .
CDR3: CASSLWDGSYEQYF
DNA: TGTGCCAGCAGTTTATGGGACGGCTCCTACGAGCAGTACTTC

J: TRBJ2-1
V: TRBV12-3/TRBV12-4
size: many
D: .
CDR3: CASSLGGLSYNEQFF
DNA: TGTGCCAGCAGCTTGGGGGGGCTCTCCTACAATGAGCAGTTCTTC

J: TRBJ2-1
V: TRBV4-2
size: .
D: .
CDR3: CASSQGRFTNNNEQFF
DNA: TGTGCCAGCAGCCAGGGCCGCTTTACCAACAACAATGAGCAGTTCTTC

J: TRBJ2-5
V: TRBV13
size: once
D: TRBD1
CDR3: CASSFDRGVLETQYF
DNA: TGTGCCAGCAGCTTCGACAGGGGCGTTTTAGAGACCCAGTACTTC

J: TRBJ2-5
V: TRBV7-3
size: .
D: TRBD2
CDR3: CASSLGAGGPETQYF
DNA: TGTGCCAGCAGCTTAGGAGCGGGAGGGCCGGAGACCCAGTACTTC

J: TRBJ2-2
V: TRBV29-1
size: many
D: TRBD1
CDR3: CSVASASLRGGLGELFF
DNA: TGCAGCGTTGCCTCCGCCAGCCTGAGAGGGGGCCTCGGGGAGCTGTTTTTT

J: TRBJ2-3
V: TRBV28
size: .
D: TRBD1
CDR3: CASMGQGGRADTQYF
DNA: TGTGCCAGCATGGGACAGGGAGGGAGAGCAGATACGCAGTATTTT

J: TRBJ2-7
V: TRBV27
size: many
D: .
CDR3: CASAEGTPYEQYF
DNA: TGTGCCAGCGCGGAGGGGACTCCCTACGAGCAGTACTTC

J: TRBJ1-2
V: TRBV7-9
size: many
D: TRBD1
CDR3: CASSSGQLLSGEGYTF
DNA: TGTGCCAGCAGCTCGGGACAGCTTTTAAGCGGAGAAGGCTACACCTTC

J: TRBJ1-1
V: TRBV4-2
size: .
D: .
CDR3: CASSDEIWGTEAFF
DNA: TGTGCCAGCTCTGATGAAATATGGGGGACTGAAGCTTTCTTT

J: TRBJ1-1
V: TRBV7-9
size: few
D: .
CDR3: CASSDAPAPAMNTEAFF
DNA: TGTGCCAGCAGCGATGCCCCGGCCCCCGCAATGAACACTGAAGCTTTCTTT

J: TRBJ2-7
V: TRBV29-1
size: .
D: .
CDR3: CSVRGVLYEQYF
DNA: TGCAGCGTTCGCGGGGTTCTCTACGAGCAGTACTTC

J: TRBJ2-3
V: TRBV6-2/TRBV6-3
size: few
D: .
CDR3: CASSPLGQVFADTQYF
DNA: TGTGCCAGCAGCCCCCTGGGGCAGGTGTTCGCAGATACGCAGTATTTT

J: TRBJ1-1
V: TRBV20-1
size: few
D: TRBD1
CDR3: CSARDTTGTGTEAFF
DNA: TGCAGTGCTAGAGATACAACGGGGACAGGGACTGAAGCTTTCTTT

J: TRBJ1-1
V: TRBV6-2/TRBV6-3
size: few
D: .
CDR3: CASSYDRLNTEAFF
DNA: TGTGCCAGCAGTTACGACAGGCTCAACACTGAAGCTTTCTTT

J: TRBJ1-3
V: TRBV18
size: .
D: .
CDR3: CASSLGQTGNTIYF
DNA: TGTGCCAGCTCACTAGGACAGACTGGAAACACCATATATTTT

J: TRBJ1-6
V: TRBV7-3
size: many
D: .
CDR3: CASSLGYNSPLHF
DNA: TGTGCCAGCAGCTTGGGTTACAATTCACCCCTCCACTTT